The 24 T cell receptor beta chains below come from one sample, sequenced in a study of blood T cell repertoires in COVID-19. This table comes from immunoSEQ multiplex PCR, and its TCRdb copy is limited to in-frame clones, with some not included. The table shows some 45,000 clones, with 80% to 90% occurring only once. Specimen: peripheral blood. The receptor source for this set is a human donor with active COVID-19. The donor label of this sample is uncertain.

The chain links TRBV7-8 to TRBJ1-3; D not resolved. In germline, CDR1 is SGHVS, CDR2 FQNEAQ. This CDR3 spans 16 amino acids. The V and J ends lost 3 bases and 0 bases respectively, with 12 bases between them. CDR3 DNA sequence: TGTGCCAGCAGCTTGATGGCTTCCACCTCTGGAAACACCATATATTTT. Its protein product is CASSLMASTSGNTIYF.

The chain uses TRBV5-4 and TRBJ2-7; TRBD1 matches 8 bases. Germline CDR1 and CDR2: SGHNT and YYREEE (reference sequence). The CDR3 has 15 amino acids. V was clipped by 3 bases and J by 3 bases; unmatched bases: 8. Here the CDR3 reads CASSSPGQEFYEQYF. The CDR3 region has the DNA TGTGCCAGCAGCTCGCCGGGACAGGAATTCTACGAGCAGTACTTC.

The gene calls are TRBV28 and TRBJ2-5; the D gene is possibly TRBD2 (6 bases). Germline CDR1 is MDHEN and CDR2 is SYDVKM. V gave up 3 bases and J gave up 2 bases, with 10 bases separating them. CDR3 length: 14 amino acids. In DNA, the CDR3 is TGTGCCAGCAGTTTCATAGGGAGGCAAGAGACCCAGTACTTC. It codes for CASSFIGRQETQYF.

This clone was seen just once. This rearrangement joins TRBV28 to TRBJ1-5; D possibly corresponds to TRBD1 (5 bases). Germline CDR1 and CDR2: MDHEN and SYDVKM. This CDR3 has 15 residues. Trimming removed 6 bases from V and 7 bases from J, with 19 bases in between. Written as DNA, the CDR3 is TGTGCCAGCAGACTAAGTCTCCAGGGTGGACAGCCCCAGCATTTT. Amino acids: CASRLSLQGGQPQHF.

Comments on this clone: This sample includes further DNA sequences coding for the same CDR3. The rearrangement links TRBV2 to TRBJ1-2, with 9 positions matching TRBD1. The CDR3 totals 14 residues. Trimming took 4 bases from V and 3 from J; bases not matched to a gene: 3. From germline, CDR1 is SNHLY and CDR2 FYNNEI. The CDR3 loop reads CASSGGQGYYGYTF. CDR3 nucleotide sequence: TGTGCCAGCAGTGGTGGACAGGGGTACTATGGCTACACCTTC.

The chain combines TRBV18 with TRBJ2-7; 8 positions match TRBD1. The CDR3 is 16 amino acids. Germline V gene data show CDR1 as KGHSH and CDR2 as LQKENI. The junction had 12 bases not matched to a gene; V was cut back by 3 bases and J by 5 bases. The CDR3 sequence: CASSPTRGQGGNEQYF. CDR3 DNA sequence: TGTGCCAGCTCACCTACTCGTGGACAGGGAGGCAACGAGCAGTACTTC.

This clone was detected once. The CDR3 DNA reads as TGTGCCAGTAGCGACAGGGCAACTTTGAGGAATGAGCAGTTCTTC. Translated, it gives CASSDRATLRNEQFF. The rearrangement uses TRBV19 and TRBJ2-1; TRBD1 agrees at 7 bases. This CDR3 is 15 amino acids long. Looked up from germline, CDR1 is LNHDA and CDR2 is SQIVND (reference sequence). After removal of 6 bases from V and 7 bases from J, the junction contained 12 bases not matched to a gene.

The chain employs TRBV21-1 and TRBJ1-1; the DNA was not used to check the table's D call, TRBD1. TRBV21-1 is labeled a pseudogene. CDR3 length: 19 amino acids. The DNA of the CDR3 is TGTGCCAGCAGTGAGAACCGGGACAGGGCCATTACCATGAACACTGAAGCTTTCTTT. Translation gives CASSENRDRAITMNTEAFF.

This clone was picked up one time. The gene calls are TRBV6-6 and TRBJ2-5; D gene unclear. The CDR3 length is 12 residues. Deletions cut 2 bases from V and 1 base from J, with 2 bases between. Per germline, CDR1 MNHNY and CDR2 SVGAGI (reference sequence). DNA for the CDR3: TGTGCCAGCAGTTACCGCCAAGAGACCCAGTACTTC. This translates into CASSYRQETQYF.

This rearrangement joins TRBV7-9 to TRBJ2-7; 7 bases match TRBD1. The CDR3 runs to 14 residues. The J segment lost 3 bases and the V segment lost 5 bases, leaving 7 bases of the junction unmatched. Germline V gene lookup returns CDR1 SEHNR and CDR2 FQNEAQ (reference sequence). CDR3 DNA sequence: TGTGCCAGCAGCGAGGGACAGCCATTCTACGAGCAGTACTTC. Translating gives CASSEGQPFYEQYF.

The CDR3 reads CASSLKASVQETQYF. In DNA form, the CDR3 reads TGTGCCAGCAGCTTGAAAGCTAGCGTCCAAGAGACCCAGTACTTC. The chain is built from TRBV5-5 and TRBJ2-5; tentatively, D is TRBD2 (6 bases). Trimming stripped 1 base from V and 1 base from J, with 11 bases between. The CDR3 length is 15 residues. The V gene's germline CDR1 is SGHKS and CDR2 YYEKEE (reference sequence). Together with reference TRBV5-5 and TRBJ2-5, the CDR3 gives the full variable domain: DAGVTQSPTHLIKTRGQQVTLRCSPISGHKSVSWYQQVLGQGPQFIFQYYEKEERGRGNFPDRFSARQFPNYSSELNVNALLLGDSALYLCASSLKASVQETQYFGPGTRLLVL.

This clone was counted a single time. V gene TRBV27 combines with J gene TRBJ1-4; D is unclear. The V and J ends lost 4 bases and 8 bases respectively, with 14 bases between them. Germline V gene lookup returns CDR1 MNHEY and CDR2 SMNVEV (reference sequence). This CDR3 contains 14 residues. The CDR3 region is CASSSWSSGEKLFF. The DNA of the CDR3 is TGTGCCAGCAGTTCTTGGAGTTCCGGGGAAAAACTGTTTTTT.

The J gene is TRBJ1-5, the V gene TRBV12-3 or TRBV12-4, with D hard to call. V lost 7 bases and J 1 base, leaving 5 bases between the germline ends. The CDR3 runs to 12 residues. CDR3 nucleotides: TGTGCCAGCAAAGAGAGCAATCAGCCCCAGCATTTT. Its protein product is CASKESNQPQHF.

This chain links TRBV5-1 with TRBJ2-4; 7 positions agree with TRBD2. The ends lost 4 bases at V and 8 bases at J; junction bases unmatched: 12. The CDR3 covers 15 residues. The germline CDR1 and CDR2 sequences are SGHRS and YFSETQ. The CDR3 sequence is CASSPGGRNTHIQYF. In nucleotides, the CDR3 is TGCGCCAGCAGCCCGGGGGGAAGGAATACGCACATTCAGTACTTC.

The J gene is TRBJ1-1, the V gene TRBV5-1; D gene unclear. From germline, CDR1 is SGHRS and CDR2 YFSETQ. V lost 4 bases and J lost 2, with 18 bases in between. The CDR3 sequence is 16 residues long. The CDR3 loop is CASSPREGLGNTEAFF. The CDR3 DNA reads TGCGCCAGCAGCCCCCGGGAGGGCTTGGGCAACACTGAAGCTTTCTTT.

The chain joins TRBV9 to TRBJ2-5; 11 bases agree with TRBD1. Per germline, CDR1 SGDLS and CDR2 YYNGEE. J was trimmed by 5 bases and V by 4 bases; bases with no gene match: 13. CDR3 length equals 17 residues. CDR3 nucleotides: TGTGCCAGCAGCTTACTACCGATGGGACAGGGGGATGAGACCCAGTACTTC. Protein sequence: CASSLLPMGQGDETQYF.

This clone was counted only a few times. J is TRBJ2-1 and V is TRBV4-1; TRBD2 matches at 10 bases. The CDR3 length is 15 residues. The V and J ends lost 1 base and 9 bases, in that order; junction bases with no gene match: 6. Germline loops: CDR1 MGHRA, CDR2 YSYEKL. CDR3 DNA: TGCGCCAGCAGCCAAGTGCTAGCGGGGGTAGCTGAGCAGTTCTTC. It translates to CASSQVLAGVAEQFF.

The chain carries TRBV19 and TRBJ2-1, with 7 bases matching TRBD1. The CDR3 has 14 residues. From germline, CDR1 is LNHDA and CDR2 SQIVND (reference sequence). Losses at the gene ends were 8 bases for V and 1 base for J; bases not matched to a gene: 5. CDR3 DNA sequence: TGTGCCAGTCGGCCGACAGGGTCCTACAATGAGCAGTTCTTC. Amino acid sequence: CASRPTGSYNEQFF.

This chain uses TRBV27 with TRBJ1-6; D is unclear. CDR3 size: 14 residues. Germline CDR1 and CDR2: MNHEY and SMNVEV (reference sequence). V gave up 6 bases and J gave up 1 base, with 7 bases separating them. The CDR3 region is CASRAGSYNSPLHF. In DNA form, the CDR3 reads TGTGCCAGCAGGGCAGGTTCCTATAATTCACCCCTCCACTTT.

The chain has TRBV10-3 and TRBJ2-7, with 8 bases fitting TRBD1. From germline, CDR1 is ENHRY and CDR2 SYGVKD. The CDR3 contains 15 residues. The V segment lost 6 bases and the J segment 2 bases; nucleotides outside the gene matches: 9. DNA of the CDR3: TGTGCCATCAGGGCGGACAGGGAAGTAACCTACGAGCAGTACTTC. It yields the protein CAIRADREVTYEQYF.

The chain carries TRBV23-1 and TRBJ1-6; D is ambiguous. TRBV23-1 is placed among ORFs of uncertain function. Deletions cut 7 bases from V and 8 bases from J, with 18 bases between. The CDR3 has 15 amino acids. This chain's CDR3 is CASNQGGRGYSPLHF. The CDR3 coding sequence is TGCGCCAGCAACCAAGGAGGACGGGGATATTCACCCCTCCACTTT.

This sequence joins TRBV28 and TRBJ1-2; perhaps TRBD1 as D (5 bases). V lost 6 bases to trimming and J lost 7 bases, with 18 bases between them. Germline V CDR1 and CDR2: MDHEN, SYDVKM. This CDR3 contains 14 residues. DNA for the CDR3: TGTGCCAGCAGCGGCGGTGGGGACGGGGGTGGCTACACCTTC. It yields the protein CASSGGGDGGGYTF.

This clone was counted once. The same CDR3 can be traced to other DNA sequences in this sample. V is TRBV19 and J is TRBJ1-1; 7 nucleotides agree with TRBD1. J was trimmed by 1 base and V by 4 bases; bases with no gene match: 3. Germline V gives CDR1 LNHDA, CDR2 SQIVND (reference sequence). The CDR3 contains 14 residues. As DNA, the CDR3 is TGTGCCAGTAGTAGGGGACAGACGAACACTGAAGCTTTCTTT. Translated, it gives CASSRGQTNTEAFF.

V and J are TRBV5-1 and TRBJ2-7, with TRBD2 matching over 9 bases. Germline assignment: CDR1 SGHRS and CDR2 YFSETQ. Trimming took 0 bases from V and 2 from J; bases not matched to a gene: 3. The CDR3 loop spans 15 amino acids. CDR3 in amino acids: CASSLGAGGPYEQYF. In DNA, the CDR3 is TGCGCCAGCAGCTTGGGAGCGGGGGGACCCTACGAGCAGTACTTC.